Included here is one T cell receptor (beta chain) sequence, with context. Trimming cost V 5 bases and J 4 bases; bases outside gene matches: 8. This CDR3 has 15 amino acids. CDR1 and CDR2 (germline): SEHNR, FQNEAQ (reference sequence). This specimen comes from a study of blood T cell repertoires in COVID-19. TCRdb's table, derived via immunoSEQ multiplex PCR, lists solely in-frame clones and lacks some. The repertoire holds a few hundred thousand clones, with over 75% as singletons. The sample was PBMCs or T cells enriched from blood (not recorded which). This receptor was identified in a young man who had recovered from COVID-19. The rearrangement joins TRBV7-9 to TRBJ2-5, with 9 bases aligning to TRBD2. DNA for the CDR3: TGTGCCAGCAGCCCGCGGGGGGGCCCCGTAGAGACCCAGTACTTC. This codes for CASSPRGGPVETQYF.